The 18 T cell receptor beta chains below come from one sample, sequenced in a study of T cells after posttransplantation cyclophosphamide (dated by TCRdb to 2016 to 2017). Preparation of the library involved the immunoSEQ multiplex PCR assay. Drawn from immuneACCESS, this table holds only the in-frame rearrangements with V and J called that TCRdb kept. Clones are partly lost; checked studies trace under half to an unresolved V gene and leave the rest unexplained. The sample yields tens of thousands of clones; less than 90% were counted once. 12% of the sample goes to the ten largest clones. Sample treatment or condition, as interpreted from the label and publication: high-dose cyclophosphamide on days +3 and +4 as single-agent GVHD prophylaxis. Busulfan and fludarabine conditioning, a related or unrelated marrow graft, and cyclophosphamide on days +3 and +4 were given to PTCy patients. The sample consisted of PBMCs, taken after allogeneic stem cell transplant with posttransplant cyclophosphamide. The origin of the receptors is a female patient between 30 and 39 years old who received an allogeneic stem cell transplant from an unrelated donor, was CMV-positive, and had no GVHD. After a transplant, the donor of the graft may account for some T cells.

This clone was observed a single time. CDR3 sequence reads: CASSRQGGQPQHF. The CDR3 coding sequence is TGTGCCAGTAGTCGGCAGGGGGGTCAGCCCCAGCATTTT. The chain is built from TRBV19 and TRBJ1-5; 7 bases fit TRBD1. V lost 5 bases to trimming and J lost 6 bases; unmatched junction nucleotides: 4. The germline CDR1 and CDR2 sequences are LNHDA and SQIVND (reference sequence). This CDR3 comprises 13 residues. The complete variable domain, with remaining parts taken from reference TRBV19 and TRBJ1-5, reads DGGITQSPKYLFRKEGQNVTLSCEQNLNHDAMYWYRQDPGQGLRLIYYSQIVNDFQKGDIAEGYSVSREKKESFPLTVTSAQKNPTAFYLCASSRQGGQPQHFGDGTRLSIL.

This clone was detected once. This sequence joins TRBV29-1 and TRBJ2-7; D is ambiguous. The CDR3 contains 16 residues. V dropped 2 bases and J dropped 2 bases, with 19 bases sitting between them. Germline CDR1 is SQVTM and CDR2 is ANQGSEA. The CDR3 spells CSVEKDGGAGTYEQYF. DNA of the CDR3: TGCAGCGTTGAAAAGGATGGCGGAGCCGGAACCTACGAGCAGTACTTC.

The genes are TRBV5-1 and TRBJ2-2; D is undetermined. CDR1 and CDR2 (germline): SGHRS, YFSETQ. CDR3 length: 15 amino acids. Trimming took 3 bases from V and 1 from J, leaving 10 bases between them. CDR3 amino acids: CASSYRRLNTGELFF. The CDR3, as DNA: TGCGCCAGCAGCTACCGGCGGCTGAACACCGGGGAGCTGTTTTTT.

CDR3 sequence: CASSFSPGVGQYF. The CDR3 DNA reads TGTGCCAGCAGTTTCTCCCCCGGGGTCGGGCAGTACTTC. This chain connects TRBV27 to TRBJ2-7, with D possibly TRBD2 on 5 matching bases. The V gene's germline CDR1 is MNHEY and CDR2 SMNVEV (reference sequence). This CDR3 is 13 amino acids long. The ends were cut back, 3 bases at V and 9 bases at J, with 15 bases in the middle.

This clone was picked up a small number of times. The CDR3 nucleotides read TGTGCCAGCAGCTTCACGCGGGGGCTAGCGGGGGACAGGGAGACCCAGTACTTC. This translates into CASSFTRGLAGDRETQYF. V gene TRBV11-3 combines with J gene TRBJ2-5; 10 bases align to TRBD2. This CDR3 is 18 amino acids long. Germline CDR1 is SGHNT and CDR2 is YENEEA. J was trimmed by 5 bases and V by 3 bases; bases with no gene match: 15.

This clone was detected only a few times. The gene calls are TRBV7-2 and TRBJ2-7; 10 bases are a match to TRBD1. The J segment lost 3 bases and the V segment lost 3 bases, leaving 2 bases of the junction unmatched. In germline, CDR1 is SGHTA, CDR2 FQGNSA. The CDR3 length is 14 residues. The CDR3 DNA is TGTGCCAGCAGCTTTGGGACAGGGGTCTACGAGCAGTACTTC. Translation gives CASSFGTGVYEQYF.

This clone was detected only once. The chain is built from TRBV9 and TRBJ2-1, with D unclear. The germline gives CDR1 SGDLS, CDR2 YYNGEE. Trimming left V 2 bases short and J 6 bases short, with 9 bases between. This CDR3 has 13 residues. The CDR3, as DNA: TGTGCCAGCAGCGTCGGCCTAGTCAATGAGCAGTTCTTC. This encodes CASSVGLVNEQFF. The full variable domain, with the rest looked up from reference TRBV9 and TRBJ2-1, is DSGVTQTPKHLITATGQRVTLRCSPRSGDLSVYWYQQSLDQGLQFLIQYYNGEERAKGNILERFSAQQFPDLHSELNLSSLELGDSALYFCASSVGLVNEQFFGPGTRLTVL.

This sequence joins TRBV9 and TRBJ1-2; the D is unclear. Germline V gene sequence: CDR1 SGDLS, CDR2 YYNGEE. This CDR3 spans 15 amino acids. V was trimmed by 0 bases and J by 8 bases, leaving 17 bases between them. In nucleotides, the CDR3 is TGTGCCAGCAGCGTAGCGGAGGGCGGACCGGTGGGCTACACCTTC. It encodes CASSVAEGGPVGYTF.

The rearrangement uses TRBV6-4 and TRBJ2-7, with 8 nucleotides matching TRBD2. CDR3 length equals 14 residues. CDR1 and CDR2 (germline): MRHNA, SNTAGT. Trimming cost V 6 bases and J 5 bases; bases outside gene matches: 9. The CDR3 DNA follows: TGTGCCAGCAGAACCGGGACTAGGAAGGACGAGCAGTACTTC. Amino acids: CASRTGTRKDEQYF.

The DNA for the CDR3 is TGCAGCGTTGATGGTCTAGCGGGGTCTCCCTACAATGAGCAGTTCTTC. The encoded protein is CSVDGLAGSPYNEQFF. The gene calls are TRBV29-1 and TRBJ2-1, with 9 bases identical to TRBD2. Trimming cost V 3 bases and J 2 bases; bases outside gene matches: 8. Looked up from germline, CDR1 is SQVTM and CDR2 is ANQGSEA. CDR3 length equals 16 residues.

The chain has TRBV25-1 and TRBJ1-1; D might be TRBD1 (6 bases). The germline gives CDR1 MGHDK, CDR2 SYGVNS. V shed 5 bases and J shed 4 bases, with 14 bases lying between them. This CDR3 has 14 amino acids. CDR3 coding DNA: TGTGCCAGCAGTACAGTAACAGGGCGCACTGAAGCTTTCTTT. It translates to CASSTVTGRTEAFF.

The gene calls are TRBV6-6 and TRBJ1-6, with D tentatively TRBD1 (5 bases). The CDR3 has 14 residues. Germline values: CDR1 MNHNY, CDR2 SVGAGI (reference sequence). V was trimmed by 2 bases and J by 4 bases, leaving 6 bases between them. CDR3 sequence (DNA): TGTGCCAGCAGTTACAGGGGATATAATTCACCCCTCCACTTT. As protein: CASSYRGYNSPLHF.

CDR3 sequence reads: CASGHRENEQYF. CDR3 DNA sequence: TGTGCCAGCGGACACAGGGAGAACGAGCAGTACTTC. The chain has TRBV27 and TRBJ2-7; tentatively, D is TRBD1 (6 bases). The V gene lost 8 bases and the J gene lost 5 bases, with 13 bases spanning the gap. This CDR3 comprises 12 residues. The germline V gene encodes CDR1 MNHEY and CDR2 SMNVEV (reference sequence).

This rearrangement joins TRBV28 to TRBJ2-1; 7 nucleotides align to TRBD1. Unmatched junction bases numbered 6, after V lost 4 bases and J lost 0 bases. Per germline, CDR1 MDHEN and CDR2 SYDVKM. This CDR3 contains 16 residues. In DNA form, the CDR3 reads TGTGCCAGCAGTTCCCTTAGGGGGCGCTCCTACAATGAGCAGTTCTTC. Its translation: CASSSLRGRSYNEQFF. Together with reference TRBV28 and TRBJ2-1, the CDR3 gives the full variable domain: DVKVTQSSRYLVKRTGEKVFLECVQDMDHENMFWYRQDPGLGLRLIYFSYDVKMKEKGDIPEGYSVSREKKERFSLILESASTNQTSMYLCASSSLRGRSYNEQFFGPGTRLTVL.

The CDR3 sequence: CASTPGYDEQYF. The CDR3 coding sequence is TGCGCCAGCACCCCGGGGTACGACGAGCAGTACTTC. The chain has TRBV10-2 and TRBJ2-7, with D possibly TRBD2 on 5 matching bases. The germline CDR1 and CDR2 sequences are WSHSY and SAAADI. CDR3 length: 12 amino acids. V lost 7 bases, J lost 5 bases, and 12 bases lay in between.

This clone was counted once. The V and J genes are TRBV7-9 and TRBJ1-6; 7 nucleotides agree with TRBD1. From germline, CDR1 is SEHNR and CDR2 FQNEAQ (reference sequence). V shed 3 bases and J 8 bases; nucleotides not matched to a gene: 4. The CDR3 sequence is 14 residues long. The CDR3 region is CASSFDRVYSPLHF. DNA for the CDR3: TGTGCCAGCAGCTTCGACAGGGTTTATTCACCCCTCCACTTT. Supplemented by reference TRBV7-9 and TRBJ1-6, the full variable domain reads DTGVSQNPRHKITKRGQNVTFRCDPISEHNRLYWYRQTLGQGPEFLTYFQNEAQLEKSRLLSDRFSAERPKGSFSTLEIQRTEQGDSAMYLCASSFDRVYSPLHFGNGTRLTVT.

This clone was seen a single time. The genes are TRBV5-8 and TRBJ2-3; 14 bases line up with TRBD2. The germline gives CDR1 SGHTS, CDR2 YDEGEE. CDR3 size: 16 residues. The V segment lost 4 bases and the J segment 5 bases; nucleotides outside the gene matches: 6. CDR3 region: CASSQNGLAGGDTQYF. For the CDR3, the DNA is TGTGCCAGCAGCCAGAACGGACTAGCGGGGGGAGATACGCAGTATTTT.

This chain uses TRBV5-1 with TRBJ1-6, with 7 bases aligning to TRBD1. Germline V CDR1 and CDR2: SGHRS, YFSETQ. CDR3 length: 15 amino acids. V shed 0 bases and J 7 bases; nucleotides not matched to a gene: 4. The CDR3 protein is CASSLGQGTNSPLHF. CDR3 coding DNA: TGCGCCAGCAGCTTGGGACAGGGAACCAATTCACCCCTCCACTTT.